A few counts support the clone carrying this T cell receptor (beta chain). The sample belongs to a study of molecular identifiers for immune sequencing clone quantification. TCRdb reprocessed the PCR reads via MiXCR and lists one record per CDR3 protein. In the table there are roughly 100,000 distinct CDR3 sequences, 30% to 35% of which are singletons. Germline V gene lookup returns CDR1 SGHAT and CDR2 FQNNGV. With 6 bases removed from V and 6 bases from J, the gap between germline ends came to 10 bases. The CDR3 sequence is 12 residues long. Sorting captured naive CD8 T cells as CD8+CD4-CCR7+CD45RA+.

The sequence derives from a human donor in good health. Some libraries in this study had Jurkat cell RNA spiked in. Material: naive CD8+ T cells from blood, with Jurkat cell RNA spiked in. As to subset: FACS-sorted CD8+CD4-CCR7+CD45RA+ naive T cells. The chain joins TRBV11-2 to TRBJ2-3; D remains unclear. The CDR3 DNA reads TGTGCCAGCAGGGGATATGTCGATACGCAGTATTTT. Translating it yields CASRGYVDTQYF.